These T cell receptor beta chains were read from a single sample in a study of cytomegalovirus exposure and HLA in healthy donors. The method was immunoSEQ multiplex PCR; TCRdb's version includes in-frame clones alone and lacks a portion of them. The sample contains around 93,000 clones, about 78% of which appear only once. Source material: PBMCs. Receptor source: a woman aged 40 to 50 in good health and CMV-seronegative. Both conserved end residues are part of each CDR3. Size is omitted from some rows. Given values are once, few, many or a class for expanded clones.

>TRBJ2-7|-|TRBV18
CASSPGRVTYEQYF
>TRBJ2-3|-|TRBV28
CASSPRVRQGPDTQYF
>TRBJ1-5|-|TRBV19
CASSISSNQPQHF
>TRBJ2-5|once|TRBV29-1
CSVDSLAAGQYF
>TRBJ2-3|few|TRBV10-3
CAISESIKAEGPDTQYF
>TRBJ2-2|-|TRBV10-3
CAISANNPGELFF
>TRBJ2-1|-|TRBV4-2
CASSQDGERSALQFF
>TRBJ2-4|-|TRBV30
CAWSKGPGRSKNIQYF
>TRBJ2-7|-|TRBV28
CASRQKAYEQYF
>TRBJ1-5|-|TRBV4-1
CASSQDSRGYNQPQHF
>TRBJ1-3|few|TRBV4-1
CASSQGGFRDTIYF
>TRBJ1-2|-|TRBV2
CASSVGRELGYTF
>TRBJ1-2|-|TRBV27
CASRAPEGSHGYTF
>TRBJ1-5|many|TRBV9
CASSVDGRGSQPQHF
>TRBJ1-3|-|TRBV19
CASNGRGTAWGNTIYF
>TRBJ1-1|-|TRBV29-1
CSGTYAGQGREAFF
>TRBJ2-2|-|TRBV5-4
CASRNRGATGELFF
>TRBJ2-5|-|TRBV6-1
CASRDRGFQETQYF
>TRBJ2-1|-|TRBV6-6
CASSPGQGSYNEQFF
>TRBJ1-5|once|TRBV5-1
CASSLVGAKNQPQHF
>TRBJ2-1|-|TRBV6-5
CASSFPTSAYNEQFF
>TRBJ2-7|few|TRBV5-1
CASRKRRQGASYEQYF
>TRBJ2-7|-|TRBV29-1
CSVVAFAGRDEQYF
>TRBJ1-1|few|TRBV10-1
CAEGGRVSTEAFF
>TRBJ2-7|-|TRBV29-1
CSVGQPGGEQYF
>TRBJ1-1|-|TRBV30
CAWTKTPGTDRRPFF
>TRBJ1-1|-|TRBV5-1
CASSLGDSPMNTEAFF
>TRBJ1-1|-|TRBV7-3
CASSFNTGAEAFF
>TRBJ2-1|few|TRBV4-3
CASSQDSVSYNEQFF
>TRBJ1-1|-|TRBV19
CATMRWGDRNEAFF
>TRBJ2-5|-|TRBV19
CASSIMTGGQETQYF
>TRBJ2-7|-|TRBV7-2
CASSAPGVTYEQYF
>TRBJ1-1|-|TRBV4-3
CASSQELGRGGTEAFF
>TRBJ2-2|-|TRBV7-8
CASSLAVLGDGELFF
>TRBJ2-2|few|TRBV5-6
CASNSGGAGELFF
>TRBJ1-4|-|TRBV5-1
CASSLAGTGGEKLFF
>TRBJ1-2|-|TRBV5-8
CASSGETGSNGYTF
>TRBJ2-7|-|TRBV9
CASSVGTSGYEQYF
>TRBJ2-1|-|TRBV18
CASSPRQSGSSYNEQFF
>TRBJ1-1|-|TRBV4-1
CASSQGNSQGAFF
>TRBJ2-7|-|TRBV29-1
CSVSGTSAYEQYF
>TRBJ2-4|-|TRBV5-1
CASSLRGNIQYF
>TRBJ2-7|-|TRBV29-1
CSAAPRSDEQYF
>TRBJ2-7|-|TRBV5-4
CASSSTRTSLYEQYF
>TRBJ2-1|-|TRBV14
CASSLRSGTGNEQFF
>TRBJ2-3|-|TRBV7-7
CASSYSRGSDTQYF
>TRBJ2-7|once|TRBV28
CASSTLTAGVSYEQYF
>TRBJ2-1|-|TRBV6-1
CASTSGGGEQFF
>TRBJ2-3|-|TRBV28
CASSLTGFGDTQYF
>TRBJ2-3|-|TRBV19
CASTPDRGSTQYF
>TRBJ2-5|few|TRBV7-2
CASSRQTGQETQYF
>TRBJ2-7|once|TRBV28
CASKSRGSLVPYEQYF
>TRBJ2-7|-|TRBV11-2
CASSFSGAGGEQYF